This T cell receptor beta chain stems from a study of patients and donors after allogeneic stem cell transplantation. This clonotype has a count of ten or more. Germline V CDR1 and CDR2: LGHDT, YNNKEL (reference sequence). The CDR3 is 13 amino acids. V lost 0 bases and J 8 bases, leaving 10 bases between the germline ends. TCRdb passed the RT-PCR reads through MiXCR, listing each CDR3 protein once. The data hold approximately 160,000 distinct CDR3 sequences, with over 25% observed a single time. The sequence was obtained from a human donor who was either an allogeneic HSCT recipient or a stem cell or donor lymphocyte infusion donor (not recorded which). It is not recorded whose cells these are; they may come from a transplant donor. The genes are TRBV3-1 and TRBJ1-2, with D unresolved. The sample comprised blood, either unsorted or a sorted T cell fraction (not recorded which). CDR3 nucleotides: TGTGCCAGCAGCCAAGATTACTTGGGGGGCTACACCTTC. It is translated as CASSQDYLGGYTF.